A selection of T cell receptor beta chains follows, all from one sample in a study of blood T cell dynamics during melanoma immunotherapy. The method was immunoSEQ multiplex PCR; TCRdb's version includes in-frame clones alone and lacks a portion of them. Found here are around 2,000 clones, 76% of them singletons; the top ten hold approximately 5.2%. This sample comprised CD8+ T cells from blood, obtained from a patient treated with checkpoint blockade. These receptors were obtained from a human donor with melanoma. The CDR3 runs from the conserved cysteine through the conserved F or W. A D gene is named only where the DNA matches it firmly. Clone size is given for some rows only: seen once, a few or many times, or a class if the clone is expanded.

abundance: NA
v_gene: TRBV19
j_gene: TRBJ2-2
d_gene: NA
CDR3nt: TGTGCCAGTAGTCCCCCCGGCGGGAAGAACACCGGGGAGCTGTTTTTT
CDR3aa: CASSPPGGKNTGELFF

abundance: few
v_gene: TRBV6-5
j_gene: TRBJ2-7
d_gene: TRBD1
CDR3nt: TGTGCCAGCAGTTACCGACAGGGCGCCTACGAGCAGTACTTC
CDR3aa: CASSYRQGAYEQYF

abundance: NA
v_gene: TRBV6-6
j_gene: TRBJ2-7
d_gene: NA
CDR3nt: TGTGCCAGCAGTTACTTTCGGGGCGCCTACGAGCAGTACTTC
CDR3aa: CASSYFRGAYEQYF

abundance: few
v_gene: TRBV18
j_gene: TRBJ2-7
d_gene: NA
CDR3nt: TGTGCCAGCTCTCTCGGCAGGCTCAACGAGCAGTACTTC
CDR3aa: CASSLGRLNEQYF

abundance: NA
v_gene: TRBV10-3
j_gene: TRBJ2-7
d_gene: NA
CDR3nt: TGTGCCATCAGGCACGAGTTGGGGCAGGATGAGCAGTACTTC
CDR3aa: CAIRHELGQDEQYF

abundance: NA
v_gene: TRBV19
j_gene: TRBJ1-1
d_gene: NA
CDR3nt: TGTGCCAGTAGCAAACAGGTTGAAGCTTTCTTT
CDR3aa: CASSKQVEAFF

abundance: NA
v_gene: TRBV19
j_gene: TRBJ2-7
d_gene: TRBD1
CDR3nt: TGTGCCAGTATGACAGGGGACTACGAGCAGTACTTC
CDR3aa: CASMTGDYEQYF

abundance: NA
v_gene: TRBV19
j_gene: TRBJ1-5
d_gene: NA
CDR3nt: TGTGCCAGTAGTATGGACAGCCTCTATCAGCCCCAGCATTTT
CDR3aa: CASSMDSLYQPQHF

abundance: NA
v_gene: TRBV4-2
j_gene: TRBJ1-1
d_gene: NA
CDR3nt: TGTGCCAGCAGCTTAGTTCCCGGAGATGTCCTCACTGAAGCTTTCTTT
CDR3aa: CASSLVPGDVLTEAFF

abundance: NA
v_gene: TRBV11-2
j_gene: TRBJ1-4
d_gene: NA
CDR3nt: TGTGCCAGCAGCCGATGGGGGGAAAAGCGTGAAAAACTGTTTTTT
CDR3aa: CASSRWGEKREKLFF

abundance: NA
v_gene: TRBV5-1
j_gene: TRBJ1-4
d_gene: NA
CDR3nt: TGCGCCAGCAGCCTGGGAGGGGGTACTAATGAAAAACTGTTTTTT
CDR3aa: CASSLGGGTNEKLFF

abundance: NA
v_gene: TRBV29-1
j_gene: TRBJ1-1
d_gene: NA
CDR3nt: TGCAGCGTGGACCAGGGGAACACTGAAGCTTTCTTT
CDR3aa: CSVDQGNTEAFF

abundance: few
v_gene: TRBV19
j_gene: TRBJ2-7
d_gene: NA
CDR3nt: TGTGCCAGTAGTTTTGGGACACAATCCTACGAGCAGTACTTC
CDR3aa: CASSFGTQSYEQYF

abundance: NA
v_gene: TRBV7-9
j_gene: TRBJ2-7
d_gene: TRBD2
CDR3nt: TGTGCCAGCAGCCCTTGGACTAGCGGGAGGTTCGAGCAGTACTTC
CDR3aa: CASSPWTSGRFEQYF

abundance: few
v_gene: TRBV2
j_gene: TRBJ2-7
d_gene: TRBD2
CDR3nt: TGTGCCAGCAGTGCCTCGGGACTAGCGGGTGCCTACGAGCAGTACTTC
CDR3aa: CASSASGLAGAYEQYF

abundance: NA
v_gene: TRBV9
j_gene: TRBJ2-5
d_gene: NA
CDR3nt: TGTGCCAGCAGCTTCAGGACGGGGAAAGAGACCCAGTACTTC
CDR3aa: CASSFRTGKETQYF

abundance: NA
v_gene: TRBV6-5
j_gene: TRBJ2-1
d_gene: NA
CDR3nt: TGTGCCAGCAGTTCCAAAGGGAATGAGCAGTTCTTC
CDR3aa: CASSSKGNEQFF

abundance: NA
v_gene: TRBV5-6
j_gene: TRBJ2-7
d_gene: NA
CDR3nt: TGTGCCAGCAGCTTGGGGACGGGAGAGGACGAGCAGTACTTC
CDR3aa: CASSLGTGEDEQYF

abundance: few
v_gene: TRBV25-1
j_gene: TRBJ1-2
d_gene: TRBD1
CDR3nt: TGTGCCAGTAGTCGACAGGGTGGCGATGGCTACACCTTC
CDR3aa: CASSRQGGDGYTF

abundance: NA
v_gene: TRBV7-8
j_gene: TRBJ1-5
d_gene: NA
CDR3nt: TGTGCCAGCAGCGATGCGCGGGGGGCCCAGCATTTT
CDR3aa: CASSDARGAQHF

abundance: once
v_gene: TRBV27
j_gene: TRBJ2-5
d_gene: TRBD1
CDR3nt: TGTGCCAGCAGCCTCGGACAGGGGAGTAGGGAGCAGTACTTC
CDR3aa: CASSLGQGSREQYF

abundance: once
v_gene: TRBV2
j_gene: TRBJ2-5
d_gene: NA
CDR3nt: TGTGCCAGCAGTGAAGCGGGACACACGTACCAAGAGACCCAGTACTTC
CDR3aa: CASSEAGHTYQETQYF

abundance: NA
v_gene: TRBV27
j_gene: TRBJ1-5
d_gene: NA
CDR3nt: TGTGCCAGCAGTTTGGGGGGCCAACTCAATCAGCCCCAGCATTTT
CDR3aa: CASSLGGQLNQPQHF

abundance: NA
v_gene: TRBV5-6
j_gene: TRBJ2-7
d_gene: NA
CDR3nt: TGTGCCAGCAGCTTGGGCGGGGACACCTACGAGCAGTACTTC
CDR3aa: CASSLGGDTYEQYF

abundance: NA
v_gene: TRBV10-3
j_gene: TRBJ2-7
d_gene: TRBD1
CDR3nt: TGTGCCATCAGCTACGACAGGGGCAACGAGCAGTACTTC
CDR3aa: CAISYDRGNEQYF

abundance: once
v_gene: TRBV30
j_gene: TRBJ2-7
d_gene: NA
CDR3nt: TGTGCCTGGAGTGCCTTAGAAGGAAAGTACTTC
CDR3aa: CAWSALEGKYF

abundance: NA
v_gene: TRBV6-5
j_gene: TRBJ2-7
d_gene: NA
CDR3nt: TGTGCCAGCAGTTACGGGGACCACGAGCAGTACTTC
CDR3aa: CASSYGDHEQYF

abundance: NA
v_gene: TRBV5-1
j_gene: TRBJ2-7
d_gene: NA
CDR3nt: TGCGCCAGCAGCGGGCAGGGGCGCGACTACGAGCAGTACTTC
CDR3aa: CASSGQGRDYEQYF

abundance: NA
v_gene: TRBV9
j_gene: TRBJ1-5
d_gene: NA
CDR3nt: TGTGCCAGCAGCGTAGATGGGGTAGTAGGTCAGCCCCAGCATTTT
CDR3aa: CASSVDGVVGQPQHF

abundance: NA
v_gene: TRBV7-9
j_gene: TRBJ2-7
d_gene: NA
CDR3nt: TGTGCCAGCAGCCCAACCTTGGGGGAGGTCTACGAGCAGTACTTC
CDR3aa: CASSPTLGEVYEQYF

abundance: NA
v_gene: TRBV4-1
j_gene: TRBJ1-3
d_gene: NA
CDR3nt: TGCGCCAGCAGCCACGGGCAGGGATACGGAAACACCATATATTTT
CDR3aa: CASSHGQGYGNTIYF

abundance: NA
v_gene: TRBV28
j_gene: TRBJ2-7
d_gene: TRBD2
CDR3nt: TGTGCCAGCAGTTTCCTTCTAGCGGGAGGGCAGTACTTC
CDR3aa: CASSFLLAGGQYF

abundance: NA
v_gene: TRBV5-1
j_gene: TRBJ1-5
d_gene: NA
CDR3nt: TGCGCTAGCAGCTCGAACCCAGGGGAAAATCAGCCCCAGCATTTT
CDR3aa: CASSSNPGENQPQHF

abundance: NA
v_gene: TRBV28
j_gene: TRBJ2-1
d_gene: NA
CDR3nt: TGTGCCAGCAGTTCCGGACTAACCAATGAGCAGTTCTTC
CDR3aa: CASSSGLTNEQFF

abundance: NA
v_gene: TRBV11-2
j_gene: TRBJ2-7
d_gene: NA
CDR3nt: TGTGCCAGCAGCTTATCCCCTCAGGGGTACGAGCAGTACTTC
CDR3aa: CASSLSPQGYEQYF

abundance: NA
v_gene: TRBV9
j_gene: TRBJ2-1
d_gene: TRBD2
CDR3nt: TGTGCCAGCAGCGGCCGCCCCACTAGCGCGGGCAATGAGCAGTTCTTC
CDR3aa: CASSGRPTSAGNEQFF

abundance: NA
v_gene: TRBV9
j_gene: TRBJ2-3
d_gene: NA
CDR3nt: TGTGCCAGCAGCCCGGCGTCTAGCAATCTTGTAGGTACGCAGTATTTT
CDR3aa: CASSPASSNLVGTQYF

abundance: NA
v_gene: TRBV7-9
j_gene: TRBJ2-7
d_gene: TRBD1
CDR3nt: TGTGCCAGCAGCGTTGGGACAGACTACGAGCAGTACTTC
CDR3aa: CASSVGTDYEQYF

abundance: once
v_gene: TRBV11-2
j_gene: TRBJ1-2
d_gene: NA
CDR3nt: TGTGCCAGCAAACGGGGGGCAGGCTACACCTTC
CDR3aa: CASKRGAGYTF

abundance: NA
v_gene: TRBV7-2
j_gene: TRBJ2-7
d_gene: NA
CDR3nt: TGTGCCAGCACCATTAAAATGGCATCCTACGAGCAGTACTTC
CDR3aa: CASTIKMASYEQYF

abundance: NA
v_gene: TRBV4-1
j_gene: TRBJ2-5
d_gene: TRBD1
CDR3nt: TGCGCCAGCAGCCAAGAGACAGGGGACGCGGAGACCCAGTACTTC
CDR3aa: CASSQETGDAETQYF

abundance: NA
v_gene: TRBV4-1
j_gene: TRBJ2-7
d_gene: TRBD2
CDR3nt: TGCGCCAGCAGCCAAGAAGTCCCGGGACTAGCGGGGGCCTACGAGCAGTACTTC
CDR3aa: CASSQEVPGLAGAYEQYF

abundance: NA
v_gene: TRBV28
j_gene: TRBJ2-7
d_gene: TRBD2
CDR3nt: TGTGCCAGCAGTTTGAAGCGGGAACCCTACGAGCAGTACTTC
CDR3aa: CASSLKREPYEQYF

abundance: NA
v_gene: TRBV5-6
j_gene: TRBJ2-2
d_gene: NA
CDR3nt: TGTGCCAGCAGCTTTGGTAACACCGGGGAGCTGTTTTTT
CDR3aa: CASSFGNTGELFF

abundance: NA
v_gene: TRBV28
j_gene: TRBJ2-1
d_gene: TRBD1
CDR3nt: TGTGCCAGCAGTGAACAGGGGGTCTCCTACAATGAGCAGTTCTTC
CDR3aa: CASSEQGVSYNEQFF

abundance: NA
v_gene: TRBV28
j_gene: TRBJ2-7
d_gene: NA
CDR3nt: TGTGCCAGCAGTAGGGGGGAGCAGTACTTC
CDR3aa: CASSRGEQYF

abundance: NA
v_gene: TRBV5-4
j_gene: TRBJ2-7
d_gene: TRBD2
CDR3nt: TGTGCCAGCAGACCAGGACTAGGTCCTTCCTACGAGCAGTACTTC
CDR3aa: CASRPGLGPSYEQYF

abundance: NA
v_gene: TRBV4-1
j_gene: TRBJ1-2
d_gene: TRBD1
CDR3nt: TGCGCCAGCAGCCTGACTGGACAGGGAGGATACTATGGCTACACCTTC
CDR3aa: CASSLTGQGGYYGYTF

abundance: NA
v_gene: TRBV9
j_gene: TRBJ2-5
d_gene: TRBD2
CDR3nt: TGTGCCAGCAGCGTAACGGGAAAAGCGACTAGCGGGAGAAGGGAAGAGACCCAGTACTTC
CDR3aa: CASSVTGKATSGRREETQYF

abundance: few
v_gene: TRBV19
j_gene: TRBJ2-7
d_gene: NA
CDR3nt: TGTGCCAGTGCCGCGACAGCCTCCTACGAGCAGTACTTC
CDR3aa: CASAATASYEQYF

abundance: NA
v_gene: TRBV15
j_gene: TRBJ1-1
d_gene: NA
CDR3nt: TGTGCCACCAGCACCCCGTTCGGGGGCACTGAAGCTTTCTTT
CDR3aa: CATSTPFGGTEAFF

abundance: NA
v_gene: TRBV4-3
j_gene: TRBJ2-3
d_gene: NA
CDR3nt: TGCGCCAGCAGCCGAGGGGGACTGGGCACAGATACGCAGTATTTT
CDR3aa: CASSRGGLGTDTQYF

abundance: NA
v_gene: TRBV27
j_gene: TRBJ2-1
d_gene: NA
CDR3nt: TGTGCCAGCAGTGAGGAGTCCTCCTACAATGAGCAGTTCTTC
CDR3aa: CASSEESSYNEQFF

abundance: NA
v_gene: TRBV25-1
j_gene: TRBJ1-2
d_gene: NA
CDR3nt: TGTGCCAGCAGTGATGGCGCGAGGGGCCTTCGATATGGCTACACCTTC
CDR3aa: CASSDGARGLRYGYTF